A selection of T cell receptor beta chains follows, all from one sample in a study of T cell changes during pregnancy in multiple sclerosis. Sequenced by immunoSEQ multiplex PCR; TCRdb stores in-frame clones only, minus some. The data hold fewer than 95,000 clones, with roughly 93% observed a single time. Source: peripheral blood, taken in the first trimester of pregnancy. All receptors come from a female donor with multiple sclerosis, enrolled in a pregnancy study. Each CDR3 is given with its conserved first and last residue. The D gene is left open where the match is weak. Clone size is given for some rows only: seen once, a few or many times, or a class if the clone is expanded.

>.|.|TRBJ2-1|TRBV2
TGTGCCAGCAGCCTCTCCTACAATGAGCAGTTCTTC
CASSLSYNEQFF
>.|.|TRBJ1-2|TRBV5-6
TGTGCCAGCAGATCTCTGCCGACAGGCAACTATGGCTACACCTTC
CASRSLPTGNYGYTF
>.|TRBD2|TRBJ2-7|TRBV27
TGTGCCAGCCAAAGACTAGCGGGGGGCCGCCCCCTCTACGAGCAGTACTTC
CASQRLAGGRPLYEQYF
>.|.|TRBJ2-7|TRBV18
TGTGCCAGTAGAAATAGCATTTACTACGAGCAGTACTTC
CASRNSIYYEQYF
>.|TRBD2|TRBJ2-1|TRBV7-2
TGTGCCAGCAGCCTAAACCCGACTAGCGGGGCGTACAATGAGCAGTTCTTC
CASSLNPTSGAYNEQFF
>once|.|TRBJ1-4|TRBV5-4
TGTGCCAGCAGCTTGGACAGCGAAAAACTGTTTTTT
CASSLDSEKLFF
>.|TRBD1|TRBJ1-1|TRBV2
TGTGCCAGCAGCCACACAGGGGGCACTGAAGCTTTCTTT
CASSHTGGTEAFF
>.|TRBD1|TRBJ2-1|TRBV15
TGTGCCACCAGCGCGGCGGGACAGGGGGCAGATGAGCAGTTCTTC
CATSAAGQGADEQFF
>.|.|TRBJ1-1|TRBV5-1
TGCGCCAGCAGCCCAATGGGTGCAGACACGAACACTGAAGCTTTCTTT
CASSPMGADTNTEAFF
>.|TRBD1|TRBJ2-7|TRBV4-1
TGCGCCAGCAGCCAATTTCCAGGGGGCGAGCAGTACTTC
CASSQFPGGEQYF
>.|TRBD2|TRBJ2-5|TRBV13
TGTGCCAGCAGCCTCGGACTAGCCCAAGAGACCCAGTACTTC
CASSLGLAQETQYF
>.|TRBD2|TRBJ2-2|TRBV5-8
TGTGCCAGCAGCTTCCTAGCGGGGGACTACACCGGGGAGCTGTTTTTT
CASSFLAGDYTGELFF
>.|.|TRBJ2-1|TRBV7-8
TGTGCCAGCAGCCCAGCTGGGGACAACTACAATGAGCAGTTCTTC
CASSPAGDNYNEQFF
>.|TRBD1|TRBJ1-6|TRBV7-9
TGTGCCAGCAGCTTGACAGGGGGCGGTTCACCCCTCCACTTT
CASSLTGGGSPLHF
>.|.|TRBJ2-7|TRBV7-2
TGTGCCAGCAGCCTCGGAGGGCGCGATGGCCGATACGAGCAGTACTTC
CASSLGGRDGRYEQYF
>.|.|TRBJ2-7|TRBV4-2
TGTGCCAGCAGCCAAGAAATGGGCCCAACCCTGCGATTGTACTTC
CASSQEMGPTLRLYF
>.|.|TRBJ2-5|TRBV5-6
TGTGCCAGCAGCAGGAGGGGGGGGGCGGAGACCCAGTACTTC
CASSRRGGAETQYF
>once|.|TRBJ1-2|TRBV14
TGTGCCAGCAGCCCCCGGGACATCCTTAACTATGGCTACACCTTC
CASSPRDILNYGYTF
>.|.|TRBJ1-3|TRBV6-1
TGTGCCAGCAGTGAAGCGTCAGGGAGGGCAAACACCATATATTTT
CASSEASGRANTIYF
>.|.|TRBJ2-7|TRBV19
TGTGCCAGTAGTATAAAAGATCAGGAGGACTACGAGCAGTACTTC
CASSIKDQEDYEQYF
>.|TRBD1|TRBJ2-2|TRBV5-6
TGTGCCAGCAGCTTCGGCCAGGGGGACACCGGGGAGCTGTTTTTT
CASSFGQGDTGELFF
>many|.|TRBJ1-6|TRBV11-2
TGTGCCAGCAGCTTAGATATGTCCCAGAGGTCCCTCCACTTT
CASSLDMSQRSLHF
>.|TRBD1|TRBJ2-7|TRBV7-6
TGTGCCAGCAGCTTAGAGGGGGCGTCGGACCATTATTCCTACGAGCAGTACTTC
CASSLEGASDHYSYEQYF
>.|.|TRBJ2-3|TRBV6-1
TGTGCCAGCAGCGGGACACGCACCACAGATACGCAGTATTTT
CASSGTRTTDTQYF
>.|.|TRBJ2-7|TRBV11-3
TGTGCCAGCAGCTTATCGCTGGAGGGAAGGCAGTACTTC
CASSLSLEGRQYF
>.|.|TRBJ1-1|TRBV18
TGTGCCAGCTCACCACCCGACAGCACTGAAGCTTTCTTT
CASSPPDSTEAFF
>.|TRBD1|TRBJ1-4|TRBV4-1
TGCGCCAGCAGCCAACAGGGGGCGACTAATGAAAAACTGTTTTTT
CASSQQGATNEKLFF
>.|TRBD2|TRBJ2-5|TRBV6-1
TGTGCCAGCGTCGGGACTAGCGTGTCCCAGTACTTC
CASVGTSVSQYF
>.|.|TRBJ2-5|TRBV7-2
TGTGCCAGCAGCCCCCGGACTGGAAATCAAGAGACCCAGTACTTC
CASSPRTGNQETQYF
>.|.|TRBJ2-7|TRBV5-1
TGCGCCAGCAGCTTGGGAGACAGAGTCTACGAGCAGTACTTC
CASSLGDRVYEQYF
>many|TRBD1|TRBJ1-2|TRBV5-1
TGCGCCAGCATCCCGGGACAGGGGCTTCGGGGTGAGGGCTACACCTTC
CASIPGQGLRGEGYTF
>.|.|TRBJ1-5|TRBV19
TGTGCCAGTAGTACGATCGGAGATCAGCCCCAGCATTTT
CASSTIGDQPQHF
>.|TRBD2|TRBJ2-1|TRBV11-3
TGTGCCAGCAGCTCGAACCCGGGACTAGCGGGGTACAATGAGCAGTTCTTC
CASSSNPGLAGYNEQFF
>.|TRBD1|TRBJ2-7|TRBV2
TGTGCCAGCAGGGACGGACAGGGCTACGAGCAGTACTTC
CASRDGQGYEQYF
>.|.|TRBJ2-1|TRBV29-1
TGCAGCGTTGCAGGGCCGGGTAACTCCTACAATGAGCAGTTCTTC
CSVAGPGNSYNEQFF
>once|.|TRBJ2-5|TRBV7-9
TGTGCCAGCAGCTTAGTTGTCGGGTGGGGGGGGGCTTTGATGGAGACCCAGTACTTC
CASSLVVGWGGALMETQYF
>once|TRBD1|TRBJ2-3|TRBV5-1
TGCGCCAGCAGCTTGGAGGGGGCGTTCGCAGATACGCAGTATTTT
CASSLEGAFADTQYF
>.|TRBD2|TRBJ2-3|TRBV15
TGTGCCACCAGCAGGCCGCATCGCGAAGCGGGGAGCACAGATACGCAGTATTTT
CATSRPHREAGSTDTQYF
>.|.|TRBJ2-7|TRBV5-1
TGCGCCAGCAGCGAGAATACCTTCTACGAGCAGTACTTC
CASSENTFYEQYF
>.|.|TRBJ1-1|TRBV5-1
TGCGCCAGCAGCTTGGGCCGCGGGGGCACTGAAGCTTTCTTT
CASSLGRGGTEAFF
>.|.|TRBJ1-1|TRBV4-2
TGTGCCAGCAGCCACCCTTACAGGGACACTGAAGCTTTCTTT
CASSHPYRDTEAFF
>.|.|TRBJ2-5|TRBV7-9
TGTGCCAGCAGCTTAGTGGGCGAGACCCAGTACTTC
CASSLVGETQYF
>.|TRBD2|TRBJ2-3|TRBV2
TGTGCCAGCCGGCGGCTAGCGGGGGGGACCACAGATACGCAGTATTTT
CASRRLAGGTTDTQYF
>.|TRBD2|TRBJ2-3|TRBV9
TGTGCCAGCAGCGTAGGTTTAGCGGGAACAGATACGCAGTATTTT
CASSVGLAGTDTQYF
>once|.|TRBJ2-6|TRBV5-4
TGTGCCAGCAGCTTGGAGCAACTCGTTCCTGGGGCCAACGTCCTGACTTTC
CASSLEQLVPGANVLTF
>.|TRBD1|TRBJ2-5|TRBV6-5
TGTGCCAGCAGTACAGGGGGATTCCAAGAGACCCAGTACTTC
CASSTGGFQETQYF
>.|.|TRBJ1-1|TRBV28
TGTGCCAGCAGGGGGGGGTCGAACACTGAAGCTTTCTTT
CASRGGSNTEAFF
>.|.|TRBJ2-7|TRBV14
TGTGCCAGCAGCCAAGACCCAGGGTCTCGCTACGAGCAGTACTTC
CASSQDPGSRYEQYF
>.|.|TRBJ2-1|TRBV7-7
TGTGCTAGCAGCTTAGCTCCCAATAATGAGCAGTTCTTC
CASSLAPNNEQFF
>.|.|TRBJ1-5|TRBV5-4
TGTGCCAGCAGCTTGGGGGGACACACTAATCAGCCCCAGCATTTT
CASSLGGHTNQPQHF
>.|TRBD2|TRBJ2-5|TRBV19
TGTGCCAGTAGGGGACTAGAGGGCCCAGAGACCCAGTACTTC
CASRGLEGPETQYF
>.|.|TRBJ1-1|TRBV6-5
TGTGCCAGCAGTTACCGACAGACTAACACTGAAGCTTTCTTT
CASSYRQTNTEAFF
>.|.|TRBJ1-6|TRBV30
TGTGCCTGGAGTGTACCCGAGGGATCACCCCTCCACTTT
CAWSVPEGSPLHF